This T cell receptor beta chain is from a study of identical twins (dated by TCRdb to the mid-2010s). With respect to the entire study: To test whether fetal clonotypes persist, this study deep-sequenced TCR alpha and beta repertoires from monozygotic twins, from unrelated adults of various ages, and from cord blood. Replicate twin experiments were performed at different times using different library preparation protocols to rule out contamination.

Every donor was a healthy Caucasian. The researchers also sequenced three unrelated adults who were not twins: a male aged 18 to 29, a male aged 50 to 60, and a female aged 50 to 60. Using Miltenyi CD45RO+ enrichment and human naive T-cell isolation kits, memory (CD45RO+) and naive T cells were isolated from PBMC. For this clonotype: The antigen it recognizes is unknown. No qualities accompany the bases; no much larger clone lies one base away.

Receptor libraries were prepared by 5' RACE. Data came from an Illumina HiSeq 2000. A universal primer binding site was added through template switching, and the final cDNA carried a unique molecular identifier so that TCR cDNA molecules could be counted accurately. Specific primers in the conserved constant-segment region were used to synthesize first-strand cDNA for TCR alpha and beta chains. To control for contamination, each cDNA library was double barcoded with a SMART-Mk sample barcode plus Illumina barcodes. Two successive PCR steps introduced TruSeq adapter sequences along with Illumina sample barcodes. The TCR alpha and beta cDNA libraries were sequenced on the Illumina HiSeq platform using custom primers. For the original study's pipeline: Raw reads were processed with MiGEC to extract unique molecular identifiers, and MiXCR was used to determine CDR3 positions. Recombination models were inferred per individual with the repgenHMM and IGoR tools using an EM algorithm. Shared clonotype analysis was performed with the tcR package in R, normalizing sharing by the product of cloneset sizes. To study raw recombination free of thymic and clonal selection effects, out-of-frame nonproductive sequences were analyzed. TCRdb trimmed the raw reads at Q25, called clones with MiXCR and kept productive beta chains. Each CDR3 protein gets just one entry, which takes the most common genes and DNA from the rows behind it. For this entry, the V and J calls and clone size follow TCRdb and not the study's own pipeline. This sample is represented by 640,000 or so distinct CDR3 sequences; around 6.1% of them were singletons. The ten largest clones capture 1.5% to 2% of the sample.

Study-wide conclusions, independent of this receptor: Compared with coincidental sharing between unrelated individuals, out-of-frame TCR alpha sequences shared between twins had an excess of sequences with low generation probability. Conclusions relied on cross-sectional statistical analysis, since the same donors could not be followed over many years. In beta out-of-frame sequences, excess twin sharing was weaker, because having fewer shared sequences lowered the signal-to-noise ratio. Abundant cord blood beta clonotypes had fewer insertions, young adult naive repertoires showed a similar but weaker trend, and memory repertoires showed no such trend. Zero-insertion analyses could be partly confounded by invariant T cells such as MAIT and iNKT, though diverse VJ usage argued against such confounding for most clonotypes. In monozygotic twins, out-of-frame TCR alpha sharing was systematically underestimated by recombination models, although the models agreed with sharing between unrelated individuals.

Counted from cysteine to phenylalanine, this CDR3 has 15 amino acids. The CDR3 DNA has 45 bases and is translated from base 1. From the germline V gene, CDR1 is MNHEY and CDR2 is SVGAGI. V is pared back by 0 bases and J by 4 bases, with 12 bases lying between the germline termini. The chain joins TRBV6-5 to TRBJ2-5; the D segment could be TRBD1, given 7 matching bases. The TCR comes from a man between 18 and 29 years old in good health. The specimen sequenced was naive T cells sorted from blood. The cell subset or site label corresponds to: cells isolated with a human naive T-cell isolation kit. The CDR3 sequence is CASSYSIQGGETQYF. The DNA reads TGTGCCAGCAGTTACTCGATTCAGGGGGGAGAGACCCAGTACTTC.